The 32 T cell receptor beta chains presented below share a single source sample, sequenced in a study of OX40 agonist ivuxolimab in advanced cancers. Assay: immunoSEQ multiplex PCR; the TCRdb copy retains only in-frame clones and omits some. The sample lists roughly 65,000 clones; about 89% were seen once. This specimen consisted of CD4+ or CD8+ T cells sorted from blood, obtained in a trial of the OX40 agonist ivuxolimab. The source is an adult with an advanced solid tumor such as melanoma, head and neck, liver or kidney cancer.

The chain uses TRBV29-1 and TRBJ2-1; weak D call: TRBD1 (6 bases). This CDR3 has 17 amino acids. Trimming took off 4 bases at V and 7 bases at J, with 26 bases between the two ends. From germline, CDR1 is SQVTM and CDR2 ANQGSEA. CDR3 sequence reads: CSVATGWTRGVGNEQFF. DNA of the CDR3: TGCAGCGTTGCCACAGGGTGGACCCGGGGAGTAGGGAATGAGCAGTTCTTC.

V usage is TRBV5-1 and J usage is TRBJ1-2, with no clear D. V was cut by 0 bases and J by 7 bases, with 19 bases left in between. Germline CDR1 SGHRS, CDR2 YFSETQ. The CDR3 is made up of 16 amino acids. CDR3 loop: CASSLEVWAGYSGYTF. The DNA of the CDR3 is TGCGCCAGCAGCTTGGAGGTATGGGCAGGTTACTCTGGCTACACCTTC.

This chain joins TRBV2 and TRBJ1-3; D ambiguous. Germline values: CDR1 SNHLY, CDR2 FYNNEI. The CDR3 totals 13 residues. The V end was cut by 7 bases, the J end by 0 bases, with 7 bases between. The CDR3 DNA sequence: TGTGCCAGCAAGGCGCTCTCTGGAAACACCATATATTTT. This codes for CASKALSGNTIYF.

This clone was picked up one time. CDR3 DNA: TGTGCCAGTAGACCCCGACAGGGGAGCTCCTATAATTCACCCCTCCACTTT. It is translated as CASRPRQGSSYNSPLHF. This chain connects TRBV19 to TRBJ1-6, with 8 bases lining up with TRBD1. Germline loops: CDR1 LNHDA, CDR2 SQIVND (reference sequence). This CDR3 is 17 amino acids long. V was pared by 6 bases and J by 0 bases, with 7 bases of the junction left unmatched.

This clone was seen only once. The chain employs TRBV7-3 and TRBJ2-1; 8 bases fit TRBD2. The germline V gene encodes CDR1 SGHTA and CDR2 FQGTGA. J gave up 4 bases and V 0 bases, and 11 bases lay outside the gene matches. The CDR3 is 18 amino acids. This CDR3 is CASSLTLPGASGYNEQFF. The CDR3 DNA is TGTGCCAGCAGCTTAACGCTCCCGGGGGCTAGCGGGTACAATGAGCAGTTCTTC.

This rearrangement joins TRBV5-5 to TRBJ2-5, with unresolved D. Germline CDR1 is SGHKS and CDR2 is YYEKEE (reference sequence). The CDR3 is 15 residues long. V was pared by 1 base and J by 4 bases, with 14 bases between. The DNA of the CDR3 is TGTGCCAGCAGCTTGCCCGGGTCGATGGGAGAGACCCAGTACTTC. Translated: CASSLPGSMGETQYF.

The rearrangement uses TRBV28 and TRBJ1-2; tentative D call: TRBD1 (6 bases). CDR3 length: 15 amino acids. Germline CDR1 MDHEN, CDR2 SYDVKM. Trimming pared 4 bases from V and 4 bases from J, leaving 16 bases between. The CDR3 here is CASSSPGGRGYGYTF. The CDR3 region has the DNA TGTGCCAGCAGTTCACCCGGGGGGCGAGGCTATGGCTACACCTTC.

This clone was detected a few times. The chain links TRBV7-8 to TRBJ2-2, with D possibly TRBD2 on 5 matching bases. Trimming stripped 9 bases from V and 7 bases from J, with 21 bases between. Germline V lookup: CDR1 SGHVS, CDR2 FQNEAQ. CDR3 length: 15 residues. CDR3 in amino acids: CASKKSRGLGGELFF. In nucleotides, the CDR3 is TGTGCCAGTAAGAAATCCCGAGGGCTCGGCGGGGAGCTGTTTTTT.

The chain has TRBV29-1 and TRBJ1-2; D gene unclear. V lost 4 bases to trimming and J lost 1 base, with 10 bases between them. The length of the CDR3 is 13 residues. CDR1 is SQVTM, CDR2 ANQGSEA, per germline. CDR3 nucleotide sequence: TGCAGCGTTGGGGATTACCTTAACTATGGCTACACCTTC. Translating it yields CSVGDYLNYGYTF.

This chain joins TRBV7-3 and TRBJ1-1, with 8 bases matching TRBD1. The CDR3 is 16 amino acids. J was trimmed by 1 base and V by 1 base; bases with no gene match: 5. CDR1 is SGHTA, CDR2 FQGTGA, per germline. This chain's CDR3 is CASSLSVGTGNTEAFF. DNA for the CDR3: TGTGCCAGCAGCTTAAGTGTCGGGACAGGGAACACTGAAGCTTTCTTT.

The chain joins TRBV28 to TRBJ1-5; D ambiguous. Trimming removed 9 bases at V and 4 bases at J, with 10 bases between. This CDR3 is built from 12 residues. The germline CDR1 and CDR2 sequences are MDHEN and SYDVKM. The DNA for the CDR3 is TGTGCCAGTAGTACCACGAATCAGCCCCAGCATTTT. Its protein product is CASSTTNQPQHF.

This clone was detected a few times. The V gene is TRBV7-2, the J gene TRBJ2-5; TRBD1 might be the D (6 bases). Germline assignment: CDR1 SGHTA and CDR2 FQGNSA. The germline V and J ends were trimmed by 0 bases and 2 bases, with 10 bases remaining between them. The CDR3 length is 15 residues. This CDR3 is CASSLAGAAQETQYF. The CDR3 DNA follows: TGTGCCAGCAGCTTAGCGGGGGCAGCACAAGAGACCCAGTACTTC. The full variable domain, with the rest looked up from reference TRBV7-2 and TRBJ2-5, is GAGVSQSPSNKVTEKGKDVELRCDPISGHTALYWYRQSLGQGLEFLIYFQGNSAPDKSGLPSDRFSAERTGGSVSTLTIQRTQQEDSAVYLCASSLAGAAQETQYFGPGTRLLVL.

The chain couples TRBV9 to TRBJ1-5; D may be TRBD1 (5 bases). This CDR3 has 13 amino acids. Between the trimmed V and J ends, which lost 4 bases and 9 bases, there was a span of 14 bases. Germline V gene sequence: CDR1 SGDLS, CDR2 YYNGEE. This CDR3 is CASSLEVQGPQHF. The CDR3 DNA reads as TGTGCCAGCAGCCTAGAGGTGCAGGGGCCCCAGCATTTT.

The CDR3 region has the DNA TGCGCCAGCAGCTTGGGGGCAGGGGCCATTGAAAAACTGTTTTTT. Translated: CASSLGAGAIEKLFF. This chain connects TRBV5-1 to TRBJ1-4, with D possibly matching TRBD1 (6 bases). CDR3 length: 15 amino acids. Trimming took off 0 bases at V and 7 bases at J, with 13 bases between the two ends. Germline loops: CDR1 SGHRS, CDR2 YFSETQ.

The chain uses TRBV7-9 and TRBJ2-1; D is unresolved. CDR1 SEHNR and CDR2 FQNEAQ come from the germline V gene (reference sequence). This CDR3 region has 11 residues. Trimming left V 2 bases short and J 8 bases short, with 4 bases between. The CDR3 sequence: CASSLLDEQFF. In DNA form, the CDR3 reads TGTGCCAGCAGCTTATTGGATGAGCAGTTCTTC. The full variable domain, with the rest looked up from reference TRBV7-9 and TRBJ2-1, is DTGVSQNPRHKITKRGQNVTFRCDPISEHNRLYWYRQTLGQGPEFLTYFQNEAQLEKSRLLSDRFSAERPKGSFSTLEIQRTEQGDSAMYLCASSLLDEQFFGPGTRLTVL.

The rearrangement uses TRBV7-3 and TRBJ2-4, with D uncertain. The CDR3 has 11 amino acids. With 5 bases removed from V and 9 bases from J, the gap between germline ends came to 8 bases. Germline CDR1 SGHTA, CDR2 FQGTGA. CDR3 protein: CASSHSSIQYF. In DNA form, the CDR3 reads TGTGCCAGCAGCCATAGTAGCATTCAGTACTTC.

This chain links TRBV9 with TRBJ2-6; D is perhaps TRBD2 (5 bases). Germline V lookup: CDR1 SGDLS, CDR2 YYNGEE. CDR3 length: 16 amino acids. V was shortened by 4 bases and J by 0 bases, with 11 bases between the two germline ends. Here the CDR3 reads CASSSGLLSGANVLTF. The CDR3 bases are TGTGCCAGCAGCTCCGGACTGCTCTCTGGGGCCAACGTCCTGACTTTC.

The V and J genes are TRBV2 and TRBJ2-5; D is undetermined. Per germline, CDR1 SNHLY and CDR2 FYNNEI. This CDR3 is 13 amino acids long. The V end lost 7 bases, the J end lost 3 bases, and 12 bases lay between the germline ends. This CDR3 is CASKVLGEETQYF. For the CDR3, the DNA is TGTGCCAGCAAAGTTCTAGGCGAAGAGACCCAGTACTTC.

The chain employs TRBV6-1 and TRBJ2-7; tentatively, D is TRBD1 (5 bases). The germline V gene has CDR1 MNHNS and CDR2 SASEGT. The CDR3 extends over 15 amino acids. V was shortened by 10 bases and J by 7 bases, with 26 bases between the two germline ends. DNA of the CDR3: TGTGCCACAGAACCCTTCACAGGTTTTATGGGAGAGCAGTACTTC. Protein product: CATEPFTGFMGEQYF.

The chain couples TRBV6-5 to TRBJ1-2; no firm D call. Germline assignment: CDR1 MNHEY and CDR2 SVGAGI. V lost 6 bases to trimming and J lost 4 bases, with 15 bases between them. This CDR3 region has 14 residues. The CDR3 is CASRQDPPFYGYTF. The CDR3, as DNA: TGTGCCAGCAGGCAAGACCCCCCCTTCTATGGCTACACCTTC.

With regard to this clone: One end of the junction varies from germline; a read error may be responsible. The rearrangement joins TRBV6-5 to TRBJ1-2; 9 bases are a match to TRBD1. The CDR3 consists of 15 residues. Germline V gene sequence: CDR1 MNHEY, CDR2 SVGAGI. The CDR3 spells CASSYANRGLYSYTF. DNA of the CDR3: TGTGCCAGCAGTTACGCTAACAGGGGGCTCTATAGCTACACCTTC.

Concerning this clone: The junction differs from germline at one of its ends, possibly a read error. The chain has TRBV27 and TRBJ1-1; 7 nucleotides agree with TRBD1. Per the germline V gene, CDR1 is MNHEY and CDR2 is SMNVEV (reference sequence). The CDR3 sequence is 12 residues long. CDR3 nucleotide sequence: TGTGCCAGCAGTTTCCAAACTGGACAGGTTTTGTTT. Translation: CASSFQTGQVLF.

This chain connects TRBV11-1 to TRBJ2-7; 7 nucleotides agree with TRBD1. In germline, CDR1 is SGHAT, CDR2 FQDESV (reference sequence). The junction had 4 bases not matched to a gene; V was cut back by 5 bases and J by 3 bases. The CDR3 sequence is 13 residues long. CDR3 DNA: TGTGCCAGCAGCCGTACAGGGGACTACGAGCAGTACTTC. Amino acid sequence: CASSRTGDYEQYF.

Here the CDR3 reads CASSFLRTQRASTDTQYF. The DNA of the CDR3 is TGTGCCAGCAGTTTCTTGCGCACCCAGCGGGCTAGCACAGATACGCAGTATTTT. The chain recombines TRBV27 with TRBJ2-3, with D possibly TRBD2 on 6 matching bases. CDR3 length: 18 amino acids. CDR1 is MNHEY and CDR2 is SMNVEV in the germline V gene (reference sequence). Trimming cost V 3 bases and J 0 bases, with 19 bases left between them.

The V gene is TRBV28, the J gene TRBJ2-5; D unresolved. V shed 2 bases and J shed 5 bases, with 12 bases lying between them. Germline V gene data show CDR1 as MDHEN and CDR2 as SYDVKM. The CDR3 is 14 amino acids. The CDR3 nucleotides read TGTGCCAGCAGTTTAGCGGCTAGGTGGGAGACCCAGTACTTC. Its translation: CASSLAARWETQYF.

The J gene is TRBJ2-2, the V gene TRBV12-5, with D tentatively TRBD1 or TRBD2 (5 bases each). The CDR3 has 14 residues. Germline loops: CDR1 LGHNT, CDR2 FRNRAP. Trimming stripped 6 bases from V and 8 bases from J, with 16 bases between. The CDR3: CASGHGTAGGELFF. DNA for the CDR3: TGTGCTAGTGGACATGGGACCGCCGGGGGGGAGCTGTTTTTT.

This sequence joins TRBV9 and TRBJ2-2; tentatively, D is TRBD2 (6 bases). The V gene lost 3 bases and the J gene lost 2 bases, with 14 bases spanning the gap. CDR3 length: 16 residues. CDR1 is SGDLS and CDR2 is YYNGEE in the germline V gene. In DNA, the CDR3 is TGTGCCAGCAGCGCCCGGTGGGGACTTAACACCGGGGAGCTGTTTTTT. Amino acids: CASSARWGLNTGELFF.

The rearrangement joins TRBV29-1 to TRBJ2-1, with D possibly matching TRBD2 (6 bases). V was cut by 7 bases and J by 4 bases, with 17 bases left in between. CDR3 length: 14 amino acids. Germline CDR1 is SQVTM and CDR2 is ANQGSEA. CDR3 sequence reads: CSGGEGSQYNEQFF. CDR3 coding DNA: TGCAGCGGGGGGGAAGGTAGCCAATACAATGAGCAGTTCTTC.

For the CDR3, the DNA is TGTGCCAGCAGCCACAACCCCTCTACATCGTACGAGCAGTACTTC. This gives the protein CASSHNPSTSYEQYF. V gene TRBV11-2 combines with J gene TRBJ2-7; D is unclear. The CDR3 runs to 15 residues. Germline loops: CDR1 SGHAT, CDR2 FQNNGV. Trimming stripped 5 bases from V and 4 bases from J, with 18 bases between. The full variable domain, completed using reference TRBV11-2 and TRBJ2-7, is EAGVAQSPRYKIIEKRQSVAFWCNPISGHATLYWYQQILGQGPKLLIQFQNNGVVDDSQLPKDRFSAERLKGVDSTLKIQPAKLEDSAVYLCASSHNPSTSYEQYFGPGTRLTVT.

The chain carries TRBV19 and TRBJ1-2, with a possible D match to TRBD1 (5 bases). The length of the CDR3 is 10 residues. V lost 8 bases and J 4 bases, leaving 5 bases between the germline ends. Germline V CDR1 and CDR2: LNHDA, SQIVND (reference sequence). CDR3 DNA: TGTGCCAGTGGGGGCTATGGCTACACCTTC. This encodes CASGGYGYTF.

The chain employs TRBV27 and TRBJ2-2; the match to TRBD2 covers 14 bases. Germline V CDR1 and CDR2: MNHEY, SMNVEV (reference sequence). The length of the CDR3 is 18 residues. The V gene end was trimmed by 4 bases and the J gene end by 5 bases; junction bases not matched to a gene: 9. CDR3 bases: TGTGCCAGCAGTTCCCCGGGACTAGCGGGAGTTTTGACCGGGGAGCTGTTTTTT. Residues: CASSSPGLAGVLTGELFF.

The table lists this clone with a count of one. The chain combines TRBV4-2 with TRBJ2-7; 13 bases are shared with TRBD2. Germline V gives CDR1 LGHNA, CDR2 YNFKEQ. The CDR3 has 15 amino acids. Losses at the gene ends were 6 bases for V and 3 bases for J; bases not matched to a gene: 5. The CDR3 DNA follows: TGTGCCAGCAGGGAGGGGACTAGCGGGATCTACGAGCAGTACTTC. Residues: CASREGTSGIYEQYF.